Shown below are 15 T cell receptor beta chains from a single sample sequenced in a study of T-cell reconstitution after alpha-beta-depleted transplantation in children. Preparing the TCRbeta library involved the use of unique molecular identifiers. TCRdb called the PCR reads again in MiXCR, with one record for every CDR3 protein. In the table there are 420,000 or so distinct CDR3 sequences, roughly a tenth of which are singletons. The sequencing used PBMCs from the stem cell graft donor, collected from the stem cell graft. The source is a human donor who donated a stem cell graft to a child with acute myeloid leukemia.

This clonotype was recorded many times. This chain joins TRBV3-1 and TRBJ1-1, with a weak D call TRBD1 (6 bases). Trimming took 4 bases from V and 3 from J, leaving 9 bases between them. CDR1 and CDR2 from the germline V gene are LGHDT and YNNKEL (reference sequence). The CDR3 has 13 amino acids. CDR3 bases: TGTGCCAGCAGCCGCCGACAGGACACTGAAGCTTTCTTT. This translates into CASSRRQDTEAFF.

The chain carries TRBV5-5 and TRBJ1-1; 9 positions agree with TRBD1. The J segment lost 5 bases and the V segment lost 1 base, leaving 6 bases of the junction unmatched. Per the germline V gene, CDR1 is SGHKS and CDR2 is YYEKEE (reference sequence). This CDR3 contains 15 residues. The CDR3 bases are TGTGCCAGCAGCTTGCAGGACAGGGGTGTTACTGAAGCTTTCTTT. This translates into CASSLQDRGVTEAFF. Together with reference TRBV5-5 and TRBJ1-1, the CDR3 gives the full variable domain: DAGVTQSPTHLIKTRGQQVTLRCSPISGHKSVSWYQQVLGQGPQFIFQYYEKEERGRGNFPDRFSARQFPNYSSELNVNALLLGDSALYLCASSLQDRGVTEAFFGQGTRLTVV.

This clonotype was counted a few times. This chain links TRBV7-2 with TRBJ2-3; D is possibly TRBD1 or TRBD2 (6 bases each). V was pared by 2 bases and J by 3 bases, with 12 bases between. This CDR3 region has 15 residues. Germline assignment: CDR1 SGHTA and CDR2 FQGNSA. This CDR3 is CASSLWGLATDTQYF. The CDR3 coding sequence is TGTGCCAGCAGCTTATGGGGGCTAGCGACAGATACGCAGTATTTT.

This clonotype was observed at least ten times. The chain recombines TRBV20-1 with TRBJ2-5, with D tentatively TRBD1 or TRBD2 (5 bases each). Germline CDR1 and CDR2: DFQATT and SNEGSKA (reference sequence). The V gene lost 0 bases and the J gene lost 2 bases, with 13 bases spanning the gap. This CDR3 has 15 residues. The CDR3 sequence is CSARDPGRPQETQYF. The CDR3 nucleotides are TGCAGTGCTAGAGATCCGGGACGGCCACAAGAGACCCAGTACTTC.

In this sample, this clonotype turned up many times. The chain joins TRBV7-9 to TRBJ2-3; 10 bases line up with TRBD2. The CDR3 consists of 14 residues. After removal of 4 bases from V and 4 bases from J, the junction contained 2 bases not matched to a gene. Germline loops: CDR1 SEHNR, CDR2 FQNEAQ (reference sequence). CDR3 sequence (DNA): TGTGCCAGCAGCTCTAGCGGGAGCGCAGATACGCAGTATTTT. Protein: CASSSSGSADTQYF.

This clonotype was seen more than once but under ten times. The genes are TRBV7-8 and TRBJ1-5, with a tentative D call TRBD1 (5 bases). The germline CDR1 and CDR2 sequences are SGHVS and FQNEAQ. The CDR3 consists of 15 residues. V dropped 4 bases and J dropped 7 bases, with 17 bases sitting between them. In DNA, the CDR3 is TGTGCCAGCAGCTGGGGCCCGGCCACGGGGCAGCCCCAGCATTTT. It yields the protein CASSWGPATGQPQHF.

The sample holds many counts of this clonotype. This chain connects TRBV3-1 to TRBJ2-7; 8 bases fit TRBD2. Germline CDR1 LGHDT, CDR2 YNNKEL (reference sequence). The V segment lost 4 bases and the J segment 7 bases; nucleotides outside the gene matches: 12. The CDR3 runs 15 residues. Here the CDR3 reads CASSPGTSPREEQYF. The CDR3 nucleotides read TGTGCCAGCAGCCCAGGGACTAGTCCCAGAGAGGAGCAGTACTTC.

The chain is built from TRBV27 and TRBJ2-2; D not certain. This CDR3 spans 15 amino acids. The V gene lost 7 bases and the J gene lost 0 bases, with 12 bases spanning the gap. CDR1 and CDR2 (germline): MNHEY, SMNVEV (reference sequence). Written as DNA, the CDR3 is TGTGCCAGCATTGACCAAACCTCGAACACCGGGGAGCTGTTTTTT. This codes for CASIDQTSNTGELFF.

The chain uses TRBV20-1 and TRBJ1-1; 12 bases line up with TRBD1. The CDR3 is 18 residues long. V shed 6 bases and J 4 bases; nucleotides not matched to a gene: 18. From germline, CDR1 is DFQATT and CDR2 SNEGSKA (reference sequence). The CDR3 loop reads CSASGTGGAGVWGTEAFF. In DNA, the CDR3 is TGCAGTGCGTCCGGGACAGGGGGCGCGGGGGTTTGGGGCACTGAAGCTTTCTTT.

The chain links TRBV4-2 to TRBJ2-1; unclear D gene. V was pared by 0 bases and J by 6 bases, with 6 bases between. The CDR3 covers 13 residues. Germline values: CDR1 LGHNA, CDR2 YNFKEQ. The CDR3 bases are TGTGCCAGCAGCCAAGATGAGATCAATGAGCAGTTCTTC. The encoded protein is CASSQDEINEQFF.

The CDR3 spells CASKVTGANTEAFF. CDR3 sequence (DNA): TGTGCCAGCAAAGTGACAGGGGCGAACACTGAAGCTTTCTTT. The chain uses TRBV12-3 or TRBV12-4 and TRBJ1-1, with 8 bases matching TRBD1. V trimming: 7 bases; J trimming: 1 base; junction bases outside the gene matches: 5. The CDR3 loop spans 14 amino acids.

This clonotype occurred a few times. The DNA of the CDR3 is TGTGCCAGCAGCTTAGACGGGGGGAAAATCAATGAGCAGTTCTTC. Translated, it gives CASSLDGGKINEQFF. The gene calls are TRBV7-3 and TRBJ2-1, with 7 bases lining up with TRBD2. The CDR3 length is 15 residues. The germline V gene has CDR1 SGHTA and CDR2 FQGTGA. V trimming: 2 bases; J trimming: 6 bases; junction bases outside the gene matches: 7.

This clonotype was found many times. This rearrangement joins TRBV5-1 to TRBJ2-1; 7 bases agree with TRBD1. Per germline, CDR1 SGHRS and CDR2 YFSETQ. The junction had 8 bases not matched to a gene; V was cut back by 4 bases and J by 4 bases. The CDR3 loop spans 15 amino acids. CDR3 region: CASSLLTGSYNEQFF. For the CDR3, the DNA is TGCGCCAGCAGCCTCCTGACAGGGTCATACAATGAGCAGTTCTTC.

The genes are TRBV20-1 and TRBJ1-6, with D unclear. This CDR3 has 15 residues. V shed 0 bases and J shed 0 bases, with 6 bases lying between them. CDR1 and CDR2 from the germline V gene are DFQATT and SNEGSKA (reference sequence). CDR3 sequence: CSARDEGSYNSPLHF. In nucleotides, the CDR3 is TGCAGTGCTAGAGATGAGGGCTCCTATAATTCACCCCTCCACTTT.

The chain carries TRBV20-1 and TRBJ2-5, with 8 nucleotides matching TRBD2. CDR3 length: 15 amino acids. Germline loops: CDR1 DFQATT, CDR2 SNEGSKA (reference sequence). V lost 6 bases, J lost 0 bases, and 9 bases stayed unmatched. The CDR3 sequence: CSASIAGTYQETQYF. CDR3 bases: TGCAGTGCATCCATAGCGGGGACTTACCAAGAGACCCAGTACTTC.